This TCR beta chain was identified in a study of T cells in Graves' hyperthyroidism and ophthalmopathy. Study conclusions and caveats: Before onset, ophthalmopathy was predicted by the model a median around 6.5 months earlier.

This clonotype occurred a few times. Its target is not known. TCR beta CDR3 sequences were amplified from RNA transcripts. TCR CDR3 regions were first amplified by RT-PCR with HTBI primers. From the multiplex PCR reads, TCRdb called clonotypes with MiXCR, one entry per CDR3 protein. The data show hundreds of thousands of distinct CDR3 sequences, with around 15% seen just once and less than 4.5% held by the top ten. The clonotype originates from a woman in her 30s with Graves' hyperthyroidism. The sequenced sample was blood.

This CDR3 reads CASSRTGFISGANVLTF. As DNA, the CDR3 is TGTGCCAGCAGCCGGACAGGCTTTATCTCTGGGGCCAACGTCCTGACTTTC. This rearrangement joins TRBV3-1 to TRBJ2-6, with 7 nucleotides matching TRBD1. The germline CDR1 and CDR2 sequences are LGHDT and YNNKEL (reference sequence). After removal of 4 bases from V and 0 bases from J, the junction contained 6 bases not matched to a gene. The CDR3 runs 17 residues.